This entry describes one TCR beta chain. Its antigen is undetermined. cDNA libraries for TCR beta contained unique molecular identifiers. TCRdb processed the PCR reads anew with MiXCR; each CDR3 protein has one entry. The sample carries fewer than 550,000 distinct CDR3 sequences, around 36% recorded once. These data come from a study of post-analysis software for immune sequencing data. Study-level information: Several disease courses (relapsing-remitting, secondary progressive and progressive-relapsing) of multiple sclerosis were included. The study, taken as a whole, reports: Normalized Chao1 diversity was significantly reduced in patients versus controls.

Material: blood. The clonotype originates from a girl aged 2-17 years with multiple sclerosis.

The CDR3 nucleotides are TGCAGCGTTGGCGACGGAATGGACTATGGCTACACCTTC. It specifies CSVGDGMDYGYTF. The chain recombines TRBV29-1 with TRBJ1-2; D uncertain. V was shortened by 4 bases and J by 3 bases, with 12 bases between the two germline ends. The CDR3 is made up of 13 amino acids. Germline CDR1 reads SQVTM; CDR2 reads ANQGSEA. The entire variable domain, with the rest obtained from reference TRBV29-1 and TRBJ1-2, is as follows: SAVISQKPSRDICQRGTSLTIQCQVDSQVTMMFWYRQQPGQSLTLIATANQGSEATYESGFVIDKFPISRPNLTFSTLTVSNMSPEDSSIYLCSVGDGMDYGYTFGSGTRLTVV.